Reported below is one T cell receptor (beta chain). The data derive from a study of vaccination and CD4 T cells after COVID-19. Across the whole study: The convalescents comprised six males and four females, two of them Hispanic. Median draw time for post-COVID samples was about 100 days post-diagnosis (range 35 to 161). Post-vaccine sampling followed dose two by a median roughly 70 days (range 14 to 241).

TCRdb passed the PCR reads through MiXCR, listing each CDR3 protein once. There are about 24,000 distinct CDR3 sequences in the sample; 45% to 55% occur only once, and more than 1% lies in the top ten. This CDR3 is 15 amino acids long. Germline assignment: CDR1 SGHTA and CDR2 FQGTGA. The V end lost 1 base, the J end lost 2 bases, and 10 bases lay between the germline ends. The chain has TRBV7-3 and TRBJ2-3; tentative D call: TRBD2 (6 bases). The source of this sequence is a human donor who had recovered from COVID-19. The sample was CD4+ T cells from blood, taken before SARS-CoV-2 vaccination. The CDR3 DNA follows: TGTGCCAGCAGCTTAATGGGACTTGTCACAGATACGCAGTATTTT. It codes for CASSLMGLVTDTQYF.